The 18 T cell receptor beta chains reported below all come from one sample, sequenced in a study of blood T cell repertoires in COVID-19. TCRdb's table, derived via immunoSEQ multiplex PCR, lists solely in-frame clones and lacks some. This sample carries around 70,000 clones, under 95% of them seen once, and the ten largest clones take 4.8%. Sequences were obtained from peripheral blood. These TCRs come from a woman in her sixties or seventies with active COVID-19.

The rearrangement uses TRBV18 and TRBJ2-3; 9 positions match TRBD2. This CDR3 has 20 amino acids. Germline V lookup: CDR1 KGHSH, CDR2 LQKENI. V shed 1 base and J 0 bases; nucleotides not matched to a gene: 14. The CDR3 coding sequence is TGTGCCAGCTCACCACGGGCGCCTAGCGGGAACAGACGTAGCACAGATACGCAGTATTTT. This sequence encodes CASSPRAPSGNRRSTDTQYF.

The chain carries TRBV24-1 and TRBJ2-7; TRBD2 matches 7 bases. This CDR3 has 13 amino acids. J lost 6 bases, V lost 5 bases, and 6 bases had no gene match. The V gene's germline CDR1 is KGHDR and CDR2 SFDVKD. CDR3 amino acids: CATSGGLSVEQYF. CDR3 DNA sequence: TGTGCCACCAGTGGGGGACTATCGGTCGAGCAGTACTTC.

This clone was observed a single time. This chain uses TRBV3-1 (or the pseudogene TRBV3-2) with TRBJ2-4, with 16 positions matching TRBD2. Germline CDR1 reads LGHDT; CDR2 reads YNNKEL (reference sequence). This CDR3 comprises 18 residues. Trimming removed 7 bases from V and 6 bases from J; junction bases left unmatched: 12. The CDR3 reads CASTGLAGGGESGNIQYF. The CDR3 DNA is TGTGCCAGCACGGGACTAGCGGGAGGGGGGGAGAGCGGAAACATTCAGTACTTC.

V and J are TRBV12-3 or TRBV12-4 and TRBJ1-2, with a possible D match to TRBD1 (5 bases). V dropped 5 bases and J dropped 7 bases, with 14 bases sitting between them. The CDR3 length is 13 residues. Written as DNA, the CDR3 is TGTGCCAGCAGTAGTCAGGGTTTGGTTGGCTACACCTTC. It encodes CASSSQGLVGYTF.

This clone was recorded a few times. V usage is TRBV5-1 and J usage is TRBJ2-7; 8 positions match TRBD1. The J segment lost 0 bases and the V segment lost 0 bases, leaving 2 bases of the junction unmatched. The germline V gene has CDR1 SGHRS and CDR2 YFSETQ. CDR3 length: 15 residues. CDR3 DNA: TGCGCCAGCAGCTTGGGGACAGGGAGCTCCTACGAGCAGTACTTC. Translating it yields CASSLGTGSSYEQYF.

This clone appeared once. The chain combines TRBV7-2 with TRBJ1-2; no definite D call. The ends were cut back, 5 bases at V and 3 bases at J, with 13 bases in the middle. The germline V gene encodes CDR1 SGHTA and CDR2 FQGNSA. This CDR3 spans 14 amino acids. For the CDR3, the DNA is TGTGCCAGCAGCCCTGATCGCGCTTACTATGGCTACACCTTC. It encodes CASSPDRAYYGYTF.

This clone has a single count. This chain links TRBV18 with TRBJ2-5; 8 bases match TRBD2. CDR1 KGHSH and CDR2 LQKENI come from the germline V gene. The CDR3 runs 16 residues. The V and J ends lost 1 base and 5 bases, in that order; junction bases with no gene match: 9. This CDR3 reads CASSPHPGLGGETQYF. CDR3 nucleotides: TGTGCCAGCTCACCACACCCGGGACTAGGAGGGGAGACCCAGTACTTC.

The J gene is TRBJ1-2, the V gene TRBV6-5, with TRBD1 as a possible D gene (5 bases). V shed 6 bases and J shed 2 bases, with 10 bases lying between them. Germline V CDR1 and CDR2: MNHEY, SVGAGI. The CDR3 is 13 amino acids. This chain's CDR3 is CASRSSGNYGYTF. The CDR3 nucleotides read TGTGCCAGCAGGAGCTCAGGGAACTATGGCTACACCTTC.

The V gene is TRBV4-1, the J gene TRBJ2-5; 11 bases are shared with TRBD2. CDR1 and CDR2 (germline): MGHRA, YSYEKL. V lost 1 base to trimming and J lost 7 bases; unmatched junction nucleotides: 8. This CDR3 has 16 residues. The CDR3 sequence is CASSQVAGGPVGTQYF. CDR3 sequence (DNA): TGCGCCAGCAGCCAAGTAGCGGGAGGGCCGGTCGGGACCCAGTACTTC.

The rearrangement joins TRBV5-1 to TRBJ2-5; 7 nucleotides match TRBD2. The ends lost 4 bases at V and 2 bases at J; junction bases unmatched: 5. The CDR3 is 14 amino acids. Germline CDR1 is SGHRS and CDR2 is YFSETQ. The CDR3 reads CASSPGLVQETQYF. CDR3 nucleotide sequence: TGCGCCAGCAGCCCAGGACTAGTACAAGAGACCCAGTACTTC. The variable domain in full, completed from reference TRBV5-1 and TRBJ2-5, reads KAGVTQTPRYLIKTRGQQVTLSCSPISGHRSVSWYQQTPGQGLQFLFEYFSETQRNKGNFPGRFSGRQFSNSRSEMNVSTLELGDSALYLCASSPGLVQETQYFGPGTRLLVL.

This chain links TRBV5-4 with TRBJ2-7; tentatively, D is TRBD2 (6 bases). Germline V gene sequence: CDR1 SGHNT, CDR2 YYREEE (reference sequence). V lost 3 bases to trimming and J lost 2 bases, with 12 bases between them. This CDR3 contains 14 residues. Here the CDR3 DNA reads TGTGCCAGCAGCTCCGCGGGACTGACCTACGAGCAGTACTTC. As protein: CASSSAGLTYEQYF. The full variable domain, in which reference TRBV5-4 and TRBJ2-7 provide the parts outside the CDR3, is ETGVTQSPTHLIKTRGQQVTLRCSSQSGHNTVSWYQQALGQGPQFIFQYYREEENGRGNFPPRFSGLQFPNYSSELNVNALELDDSALYLCASSSAGLTYEQYFGPGTRLTVT.

This clone is a singleton in its sample. The chain has TRBV5-4 and TRBJ2-1, with 8 bases fitting TRBD2. J lost 0 bases, V lost 4 bases, and 6 bases had no gene match. Germline CDR1 reads SGHNT; CDR2 reads YYREEE (reference sequence). This CDR3 is 16 amino acids long. This CDR3 reads CASSGGLVSSYNEQFF. As DNA, the CDR3 is TGTGCCAGCAGCGGGGGACTAGTAAGCTCCTACAATGAGCAGTTCTTC.

J is TRBJ2-3 and V is TRBV28; the D is unclear. CDR1 MDHEN and CDR2 SYDVKM come from the germline V gene. V lost 2 bases and J lost 6, with 9 bases in between. This CDR3 spans 13 amino acids. The CDR3 region is CASSLGPSDTQYF. The CDR3, as DNA: TGTGCCAGCAGTTTAGGGCCCTCCGATACGCAGTATTTT.

This chain links TRBV5-1 with TRBJ1-6; a weak D match, TRBD1 (6 bases). The germline gives CDR1 SGHRS, CDR2 YFSETQ. Trimming stripped 5 bases from V and 10 bases from J, with 13 bases between. The CDR3 loop spans 13 amino acids. As DNA, the CDR3 is TGCGCCAGCAGGCGACAGGCCGGCTCACCCCTCCACTTT. Encoded protein: CASRRQAGSPLHF.

DNA for the CDR3: TGTGCCAGCAGCTCGGAACTACAGGCGACCCCTGAAGCTTTCTTT. It is translated as CASSSELQATPEAFF. This chain links TRBV5-6 with TRBJ1-1; possible D gene TRBD1, 5 bases. Germline assignment: CDR1 SGHDT and CDR2 YYEEEE. V was cut by 3 bases and J by 6 bases, with 18 bases left in between. This CDR3 is built from 15 residues.

In its sample, this clone was seen once. This chain's CDR3 is CASSHPGGRETQYF. The CDR3 bases are TGTGCCAGCAGCCACCCGGGGGGGAGGGAGACCCAGTACTTC. The genes are TRBV5-4 and TRBJ2-5; 8 nucleotides align to TRBD2. CDR1 is SGHNT and CDR2 is YYREEE in the germline V gene (reference sequence). This CDR3 is 14 amino acids long. J gave up 5 bases and V 4 bases, and 7 bases lay outside the gene matches.

The chain employs TRBV4-1 and TRBJ2-7, with unresolved D. The CDR3 consists of 14 residues. Germline CDR1 and CDR2: MGHRA and YSYEKL. V was shortened by 3 bases and J by 5 bases, with 14 bases between the two germline ends. This chain's CDR3 is CASSHEARGHEQYF. The CDR3 coding sequence is TGCGCCAGCAGCCACGAAGCCAGAGGCCACGAGCAGTACTTC.

The rearrangement joins TRBV5-1 to TRBJ2-5; no clear D gene. The germline V gene has CDR1 SGHRS and CDR2 YFSETQ. The CDR3 has 15 amino acids. Trimming removed 0 bases from V and 2 bases from J, with 11 bases in between. DNA for the CDR3: TGCGCCAGCAGCTTGGAACCTACGCGACAAGAGACCCAGTACTTC. Its protein is CASSLEPTRQETQYF.